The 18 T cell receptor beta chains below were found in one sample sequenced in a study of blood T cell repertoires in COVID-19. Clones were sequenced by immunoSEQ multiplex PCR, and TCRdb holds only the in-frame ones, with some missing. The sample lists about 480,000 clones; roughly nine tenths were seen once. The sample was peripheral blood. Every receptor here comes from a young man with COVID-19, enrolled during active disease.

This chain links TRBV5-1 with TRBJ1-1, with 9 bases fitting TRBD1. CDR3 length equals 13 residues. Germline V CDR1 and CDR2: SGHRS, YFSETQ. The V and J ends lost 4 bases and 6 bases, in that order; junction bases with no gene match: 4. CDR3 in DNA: TGCGCCAGCAGCACGGGACAGGGAGCTGAAGCTTTCTTT. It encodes CASSTGQGAEAFF.

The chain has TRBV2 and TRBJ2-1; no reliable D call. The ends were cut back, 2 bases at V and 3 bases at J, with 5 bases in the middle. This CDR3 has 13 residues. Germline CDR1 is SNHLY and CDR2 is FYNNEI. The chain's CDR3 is CASSESFYNEQFF. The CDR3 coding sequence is TGTGCCAGCAGTGAAAGCTTCTACAATGAGCAGTTCTTC. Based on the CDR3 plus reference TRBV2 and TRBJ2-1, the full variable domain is EPEVTQTPSHQVTQMGQEVILRCVPISNHLYFYWYRQILGQKVEFLVSFYNNEISEKSEIFDDQFSVERPDGSNFTLKIRSTKLEDSAMYFCASSESFYNEQFFGPGTRLTVL.

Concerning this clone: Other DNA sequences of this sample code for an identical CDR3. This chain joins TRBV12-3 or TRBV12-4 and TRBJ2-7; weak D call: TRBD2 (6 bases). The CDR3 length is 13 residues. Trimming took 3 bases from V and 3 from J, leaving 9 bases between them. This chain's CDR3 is CASSFGGSYEQYF. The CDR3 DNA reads TGTGCCAGCAGTTTTGGGGGGAGCTACGAGCAGTACTTC.

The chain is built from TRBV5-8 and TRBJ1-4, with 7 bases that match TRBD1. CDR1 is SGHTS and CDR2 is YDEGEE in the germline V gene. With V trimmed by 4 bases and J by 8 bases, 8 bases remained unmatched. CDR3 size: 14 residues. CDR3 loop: CASSHDRVREKLFF. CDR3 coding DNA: TGTGCCAGCAGCCACGACAGGGTGCGGGAAAAACTGTTTTTT.

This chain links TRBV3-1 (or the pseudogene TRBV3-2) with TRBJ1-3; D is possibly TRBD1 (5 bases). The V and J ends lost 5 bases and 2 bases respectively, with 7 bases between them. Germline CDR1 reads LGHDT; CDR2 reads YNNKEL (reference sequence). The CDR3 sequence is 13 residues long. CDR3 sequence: CASSTRAGNTIYF. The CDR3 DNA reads TGTGCCAGCAGCACCAGGGCTGGAAACACCATATATTTT.

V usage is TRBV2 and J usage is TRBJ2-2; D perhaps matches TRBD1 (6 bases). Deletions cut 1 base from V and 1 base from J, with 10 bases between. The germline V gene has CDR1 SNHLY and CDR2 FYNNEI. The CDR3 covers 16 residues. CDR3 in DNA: TGTGCCAGCAGTGAAGTCTCAGGGGAGAACACCGGGGAGCTGTTTTTT. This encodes CASSEVSGENTGELFF.

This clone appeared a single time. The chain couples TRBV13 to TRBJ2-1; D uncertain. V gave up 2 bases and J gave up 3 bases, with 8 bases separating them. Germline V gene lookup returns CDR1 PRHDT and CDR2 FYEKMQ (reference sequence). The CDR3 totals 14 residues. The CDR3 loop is CASSLYQVYNEQFF. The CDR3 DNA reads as TGTGCCAGCAGCTTATATCAGGTCTACAATGAGCAGTTCTTC.

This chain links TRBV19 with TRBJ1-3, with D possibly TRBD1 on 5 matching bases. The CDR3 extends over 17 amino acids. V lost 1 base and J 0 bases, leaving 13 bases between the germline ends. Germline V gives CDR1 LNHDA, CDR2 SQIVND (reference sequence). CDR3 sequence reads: CASSIAPRVLSGNTIYF. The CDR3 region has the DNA TGTGCCAGTAGTATAGCCCCCAGGGTCCTCTCTGGAAACACCATATATTTT. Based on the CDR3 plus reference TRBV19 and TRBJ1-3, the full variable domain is DGGITQSPKYLFRKEGQNVTLSCEQNLNHDAMYWYRQDPGQGLRLIYYSQIVNDFQKGDIAEGYSVSREKKESFPLTVTSAQKNPTAFYLCASSIAPRVLSGNTIYFGEGSWLTVV.

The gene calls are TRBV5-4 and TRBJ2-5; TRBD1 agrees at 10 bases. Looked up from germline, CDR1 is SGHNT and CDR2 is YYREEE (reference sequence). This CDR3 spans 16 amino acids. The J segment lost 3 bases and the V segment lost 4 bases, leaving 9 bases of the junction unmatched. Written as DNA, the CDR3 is TGTGCCAGCAGCCCTTCGACAGGGGGCTTGGAAGAGACCCAGTACTTC. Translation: CASSPSTGGLEETQYF.

CDR3 DNA: TGTGCCAGCAGTGAATCGACACTCTTCTACGAGCAGTACTTC. Protein sequence: CASSESTLFYEQYF. The chain couples TRBV6-1 to TRBJ2-7; D ambiguous. Trimming removed 2 bases at V and 3 bases at J, with 11 bases between. There are 14 residues in the CDR3. The germline gives CDR1 MNHNS, CDR2 SASEGT.

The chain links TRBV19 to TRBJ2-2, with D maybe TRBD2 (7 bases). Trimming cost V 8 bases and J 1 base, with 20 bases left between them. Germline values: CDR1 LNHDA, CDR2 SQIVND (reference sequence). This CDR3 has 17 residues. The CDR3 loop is CASRGARGGVNTGELFF. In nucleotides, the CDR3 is TGTGCCAGTCGGGGGGCGCGTGGGGGAGTGAACACCGGGGAGCTGTTTTTT.

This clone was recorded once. The CDR3 region has the DNA TGTGCCTGGAGGGGGGACATAACGGCTGAAGCTTTCTTT. Protein product: CAWRGDITAEAFF. This rearrangement joins TRBV30 to TRBJ1-1; weak D call: TRBD1 (6 bases). Germline CDR1 and CDR2: GTSNPN and SVGIG (reference sequence). CDR3 length equals 13 residues. The V end lost 3 bases, the J end lost 6 bases, and 14 bases lay between the germline ends.

The CDR3 nucleotides read TGTGCCAGCAGCCAGATCAAAGGACTAGCGGGAGGGGCGCAGTATTTT. Its translation is CASSQIKGLAGGAQYF. This chain joins TRBV3-1 (or the pseudogene TRBV3-2) and TRBJ2-3; 15 bases align to TRBD2. V was pared by 3 bases and J by 10 bases, with 8 bases of the junction left unmatched. Germline V gene lookup returns CDR1 LGHDT and CDR2 YNNKEL (reference sequence). This CDR3 is 16 amino acids long.

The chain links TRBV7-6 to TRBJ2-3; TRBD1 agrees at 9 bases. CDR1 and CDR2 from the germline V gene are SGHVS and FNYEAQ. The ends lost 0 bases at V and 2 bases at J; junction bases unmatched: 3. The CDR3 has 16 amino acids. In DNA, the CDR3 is TGTGCCAGCAGCTTAGCCGGGACAGGGATCACAGATACGCAGTATTTT. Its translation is CASSLAGTGITDTQYF.

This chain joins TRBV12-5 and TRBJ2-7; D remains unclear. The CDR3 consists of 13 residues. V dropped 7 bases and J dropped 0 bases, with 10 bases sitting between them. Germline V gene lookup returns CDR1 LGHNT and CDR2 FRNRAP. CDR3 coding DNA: TGTGCTAGTGTGACGGAGAGCTCCTACGAGCAGTACTTC. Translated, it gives CASVTESSYEQYF. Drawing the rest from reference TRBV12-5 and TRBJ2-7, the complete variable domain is DARVTQTPRHKVTEMGQEVTMRCQPILGHNTVFWYRQTMMQGLELLAYFRNRAPLDDSGMPKDRFSAEMPDATLATLKIQPSEPRDSAVYFCASVTESSYEQYFGPGTRLTVT.

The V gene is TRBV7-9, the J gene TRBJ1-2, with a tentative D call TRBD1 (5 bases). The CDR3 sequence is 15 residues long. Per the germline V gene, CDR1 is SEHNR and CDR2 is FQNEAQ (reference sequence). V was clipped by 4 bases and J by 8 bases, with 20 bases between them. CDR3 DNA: TGTGCCAGCAGCTCAGGGTGGGCCCGTTCTTTGGGCTACACCTTC. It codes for CASSSGWARSLGYTF.

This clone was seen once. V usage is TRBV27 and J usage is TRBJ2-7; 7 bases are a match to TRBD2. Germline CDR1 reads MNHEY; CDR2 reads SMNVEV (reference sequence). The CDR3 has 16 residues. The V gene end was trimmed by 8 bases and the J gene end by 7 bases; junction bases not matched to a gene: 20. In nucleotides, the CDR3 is TGTGCCAGCGGATCCCCTTCTGGCGGGAGCCCGGGGGAGCAGTACTTC. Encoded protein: CASGSPSGGSPGEQYF.

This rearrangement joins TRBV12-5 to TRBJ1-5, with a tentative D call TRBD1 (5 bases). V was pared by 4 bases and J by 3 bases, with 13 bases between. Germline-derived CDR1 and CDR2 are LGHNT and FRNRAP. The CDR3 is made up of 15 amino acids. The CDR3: CASGSSPGDNQPQHF. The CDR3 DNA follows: TGTGCTAGTGGTTCCTCCCCGGGGGACAATCAGCCCCAGCATTTT.